This entry describes one TCR beta chain. The germline gene is not matched at one end of the junction; a read error may be the cause. The CDR3 covers 13 residues. Germline assignment: CDR1 SGHTA and CDR2 FQGNSA. This sample is drawn from a study of blood T cell repertoires in COVID-19. Study summary: Sites across the United States, Italy and Spain contributed samples from acute and convalescent COVID-19. T cells, B-cell-depleted T cells, or PBMCs provided the cDNA or gDNA that served as material.

Per the study methods: By means of reference gene primer amplification, nucleated cell counts were estimated. Repertoires were generated with immunoSEQ multiplex PCR, while TCRdb's copy carries only in-frame clones and drops some. The V and J calls and clone size are taken from that table; D and trimming were inferred from the DNA. The top ten hold 8% to 9% of the sample, which has about 92,000 clones, 80% seen once. The chain joins TRBV7-2 to TRBJ2-7, with 14 bases fitting TRBD2. The receptor was isolated from a man aged 45-60 years who had recovered from COVID-19. The specimen sequenced was peripheral blood. For the CDR3, the DNA is TGTGCCAGCAGCCACGGGACTAGCGGGAGCGAACACTTC. It translates to CASSHGTSGSEHF.